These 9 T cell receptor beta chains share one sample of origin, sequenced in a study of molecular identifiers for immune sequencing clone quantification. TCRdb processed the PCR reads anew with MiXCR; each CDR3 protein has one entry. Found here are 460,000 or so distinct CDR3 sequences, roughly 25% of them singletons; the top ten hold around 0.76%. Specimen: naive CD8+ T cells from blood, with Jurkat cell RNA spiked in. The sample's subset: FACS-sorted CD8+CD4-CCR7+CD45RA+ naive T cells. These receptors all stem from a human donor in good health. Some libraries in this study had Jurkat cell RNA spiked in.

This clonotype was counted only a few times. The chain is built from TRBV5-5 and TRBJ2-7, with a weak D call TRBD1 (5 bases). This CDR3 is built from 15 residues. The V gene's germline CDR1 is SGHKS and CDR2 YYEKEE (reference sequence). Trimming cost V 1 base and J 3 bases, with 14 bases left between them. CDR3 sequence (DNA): TGTGCCAGCAGCTTGATGACAGCAATATACTACGAGCAGTACTTC. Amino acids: CASSLMTAIYYEQYF.

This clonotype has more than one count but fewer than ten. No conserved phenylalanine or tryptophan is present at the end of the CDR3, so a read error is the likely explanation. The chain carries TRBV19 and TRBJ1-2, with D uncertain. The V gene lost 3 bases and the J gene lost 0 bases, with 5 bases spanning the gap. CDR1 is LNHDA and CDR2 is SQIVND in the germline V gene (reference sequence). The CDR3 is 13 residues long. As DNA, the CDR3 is TGTGCCAGTAGTATTTTCTCTAACTATGGCTACACCCTC. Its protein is CASSIFSNYGYTL.

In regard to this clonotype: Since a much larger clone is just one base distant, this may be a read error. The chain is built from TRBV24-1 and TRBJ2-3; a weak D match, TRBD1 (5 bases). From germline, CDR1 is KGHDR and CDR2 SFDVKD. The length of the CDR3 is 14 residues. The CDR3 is CATSASAGTGTQYF. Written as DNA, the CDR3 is TGTGCCACCAGTGCCTCGGCCGGCACAGGTACGCAGTATTTT.

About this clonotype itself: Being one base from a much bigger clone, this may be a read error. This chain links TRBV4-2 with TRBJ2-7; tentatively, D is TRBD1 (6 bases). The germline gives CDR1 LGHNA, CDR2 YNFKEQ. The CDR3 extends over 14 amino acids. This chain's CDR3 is CASSQADSPGEQHF. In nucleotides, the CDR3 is TGTGCCAGCAGCCAAGCGGACAGTCCGGGCGAGCAGCACTTC.

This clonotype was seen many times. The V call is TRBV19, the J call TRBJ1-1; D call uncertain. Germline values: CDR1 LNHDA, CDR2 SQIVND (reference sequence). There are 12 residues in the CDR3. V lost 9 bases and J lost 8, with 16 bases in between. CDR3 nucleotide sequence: TGTGCCAGCAGCATAGGGCTGACCGAAGCTTTCTTT. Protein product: CASSIGLTEAFF.

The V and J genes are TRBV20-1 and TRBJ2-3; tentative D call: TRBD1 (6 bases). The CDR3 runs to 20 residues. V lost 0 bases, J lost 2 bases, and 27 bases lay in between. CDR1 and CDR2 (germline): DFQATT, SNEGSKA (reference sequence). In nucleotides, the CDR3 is TGCAGTGCTAGAGATACAGGGACGGAGAGCGTCGAGGTCCCCACAGATACGCAGTATTTT. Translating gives CSARDTGTESVEVPTDTQYF.

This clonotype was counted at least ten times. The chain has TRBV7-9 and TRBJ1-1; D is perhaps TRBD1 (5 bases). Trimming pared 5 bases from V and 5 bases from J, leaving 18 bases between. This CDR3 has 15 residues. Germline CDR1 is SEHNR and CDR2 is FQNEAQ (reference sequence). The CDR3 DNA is TGTGCCAGCAGCCCTCGAGGGGCCTCGAGGACTGAAGCTTTCTTT. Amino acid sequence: CASSPRGASRTEAFF.

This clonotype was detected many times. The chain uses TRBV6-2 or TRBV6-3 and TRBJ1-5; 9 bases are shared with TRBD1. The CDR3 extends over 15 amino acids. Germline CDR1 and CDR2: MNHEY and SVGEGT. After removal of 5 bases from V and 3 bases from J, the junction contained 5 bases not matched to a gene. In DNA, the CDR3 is TGTGCCAGCAGTATTGGACAGGGGACCAATCAGCCCCAGCATTTT. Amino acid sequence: CASSIGQGTNQPQHF.

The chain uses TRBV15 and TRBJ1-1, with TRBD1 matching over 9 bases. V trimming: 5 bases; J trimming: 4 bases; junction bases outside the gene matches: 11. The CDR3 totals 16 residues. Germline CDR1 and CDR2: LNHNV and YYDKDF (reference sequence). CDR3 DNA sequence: TGTGCCACCAGCCCTGGGACAGGGAGGTTGGGCACTGAAGCTTTCTTT. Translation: CATSPGTGRLGTEAFF.